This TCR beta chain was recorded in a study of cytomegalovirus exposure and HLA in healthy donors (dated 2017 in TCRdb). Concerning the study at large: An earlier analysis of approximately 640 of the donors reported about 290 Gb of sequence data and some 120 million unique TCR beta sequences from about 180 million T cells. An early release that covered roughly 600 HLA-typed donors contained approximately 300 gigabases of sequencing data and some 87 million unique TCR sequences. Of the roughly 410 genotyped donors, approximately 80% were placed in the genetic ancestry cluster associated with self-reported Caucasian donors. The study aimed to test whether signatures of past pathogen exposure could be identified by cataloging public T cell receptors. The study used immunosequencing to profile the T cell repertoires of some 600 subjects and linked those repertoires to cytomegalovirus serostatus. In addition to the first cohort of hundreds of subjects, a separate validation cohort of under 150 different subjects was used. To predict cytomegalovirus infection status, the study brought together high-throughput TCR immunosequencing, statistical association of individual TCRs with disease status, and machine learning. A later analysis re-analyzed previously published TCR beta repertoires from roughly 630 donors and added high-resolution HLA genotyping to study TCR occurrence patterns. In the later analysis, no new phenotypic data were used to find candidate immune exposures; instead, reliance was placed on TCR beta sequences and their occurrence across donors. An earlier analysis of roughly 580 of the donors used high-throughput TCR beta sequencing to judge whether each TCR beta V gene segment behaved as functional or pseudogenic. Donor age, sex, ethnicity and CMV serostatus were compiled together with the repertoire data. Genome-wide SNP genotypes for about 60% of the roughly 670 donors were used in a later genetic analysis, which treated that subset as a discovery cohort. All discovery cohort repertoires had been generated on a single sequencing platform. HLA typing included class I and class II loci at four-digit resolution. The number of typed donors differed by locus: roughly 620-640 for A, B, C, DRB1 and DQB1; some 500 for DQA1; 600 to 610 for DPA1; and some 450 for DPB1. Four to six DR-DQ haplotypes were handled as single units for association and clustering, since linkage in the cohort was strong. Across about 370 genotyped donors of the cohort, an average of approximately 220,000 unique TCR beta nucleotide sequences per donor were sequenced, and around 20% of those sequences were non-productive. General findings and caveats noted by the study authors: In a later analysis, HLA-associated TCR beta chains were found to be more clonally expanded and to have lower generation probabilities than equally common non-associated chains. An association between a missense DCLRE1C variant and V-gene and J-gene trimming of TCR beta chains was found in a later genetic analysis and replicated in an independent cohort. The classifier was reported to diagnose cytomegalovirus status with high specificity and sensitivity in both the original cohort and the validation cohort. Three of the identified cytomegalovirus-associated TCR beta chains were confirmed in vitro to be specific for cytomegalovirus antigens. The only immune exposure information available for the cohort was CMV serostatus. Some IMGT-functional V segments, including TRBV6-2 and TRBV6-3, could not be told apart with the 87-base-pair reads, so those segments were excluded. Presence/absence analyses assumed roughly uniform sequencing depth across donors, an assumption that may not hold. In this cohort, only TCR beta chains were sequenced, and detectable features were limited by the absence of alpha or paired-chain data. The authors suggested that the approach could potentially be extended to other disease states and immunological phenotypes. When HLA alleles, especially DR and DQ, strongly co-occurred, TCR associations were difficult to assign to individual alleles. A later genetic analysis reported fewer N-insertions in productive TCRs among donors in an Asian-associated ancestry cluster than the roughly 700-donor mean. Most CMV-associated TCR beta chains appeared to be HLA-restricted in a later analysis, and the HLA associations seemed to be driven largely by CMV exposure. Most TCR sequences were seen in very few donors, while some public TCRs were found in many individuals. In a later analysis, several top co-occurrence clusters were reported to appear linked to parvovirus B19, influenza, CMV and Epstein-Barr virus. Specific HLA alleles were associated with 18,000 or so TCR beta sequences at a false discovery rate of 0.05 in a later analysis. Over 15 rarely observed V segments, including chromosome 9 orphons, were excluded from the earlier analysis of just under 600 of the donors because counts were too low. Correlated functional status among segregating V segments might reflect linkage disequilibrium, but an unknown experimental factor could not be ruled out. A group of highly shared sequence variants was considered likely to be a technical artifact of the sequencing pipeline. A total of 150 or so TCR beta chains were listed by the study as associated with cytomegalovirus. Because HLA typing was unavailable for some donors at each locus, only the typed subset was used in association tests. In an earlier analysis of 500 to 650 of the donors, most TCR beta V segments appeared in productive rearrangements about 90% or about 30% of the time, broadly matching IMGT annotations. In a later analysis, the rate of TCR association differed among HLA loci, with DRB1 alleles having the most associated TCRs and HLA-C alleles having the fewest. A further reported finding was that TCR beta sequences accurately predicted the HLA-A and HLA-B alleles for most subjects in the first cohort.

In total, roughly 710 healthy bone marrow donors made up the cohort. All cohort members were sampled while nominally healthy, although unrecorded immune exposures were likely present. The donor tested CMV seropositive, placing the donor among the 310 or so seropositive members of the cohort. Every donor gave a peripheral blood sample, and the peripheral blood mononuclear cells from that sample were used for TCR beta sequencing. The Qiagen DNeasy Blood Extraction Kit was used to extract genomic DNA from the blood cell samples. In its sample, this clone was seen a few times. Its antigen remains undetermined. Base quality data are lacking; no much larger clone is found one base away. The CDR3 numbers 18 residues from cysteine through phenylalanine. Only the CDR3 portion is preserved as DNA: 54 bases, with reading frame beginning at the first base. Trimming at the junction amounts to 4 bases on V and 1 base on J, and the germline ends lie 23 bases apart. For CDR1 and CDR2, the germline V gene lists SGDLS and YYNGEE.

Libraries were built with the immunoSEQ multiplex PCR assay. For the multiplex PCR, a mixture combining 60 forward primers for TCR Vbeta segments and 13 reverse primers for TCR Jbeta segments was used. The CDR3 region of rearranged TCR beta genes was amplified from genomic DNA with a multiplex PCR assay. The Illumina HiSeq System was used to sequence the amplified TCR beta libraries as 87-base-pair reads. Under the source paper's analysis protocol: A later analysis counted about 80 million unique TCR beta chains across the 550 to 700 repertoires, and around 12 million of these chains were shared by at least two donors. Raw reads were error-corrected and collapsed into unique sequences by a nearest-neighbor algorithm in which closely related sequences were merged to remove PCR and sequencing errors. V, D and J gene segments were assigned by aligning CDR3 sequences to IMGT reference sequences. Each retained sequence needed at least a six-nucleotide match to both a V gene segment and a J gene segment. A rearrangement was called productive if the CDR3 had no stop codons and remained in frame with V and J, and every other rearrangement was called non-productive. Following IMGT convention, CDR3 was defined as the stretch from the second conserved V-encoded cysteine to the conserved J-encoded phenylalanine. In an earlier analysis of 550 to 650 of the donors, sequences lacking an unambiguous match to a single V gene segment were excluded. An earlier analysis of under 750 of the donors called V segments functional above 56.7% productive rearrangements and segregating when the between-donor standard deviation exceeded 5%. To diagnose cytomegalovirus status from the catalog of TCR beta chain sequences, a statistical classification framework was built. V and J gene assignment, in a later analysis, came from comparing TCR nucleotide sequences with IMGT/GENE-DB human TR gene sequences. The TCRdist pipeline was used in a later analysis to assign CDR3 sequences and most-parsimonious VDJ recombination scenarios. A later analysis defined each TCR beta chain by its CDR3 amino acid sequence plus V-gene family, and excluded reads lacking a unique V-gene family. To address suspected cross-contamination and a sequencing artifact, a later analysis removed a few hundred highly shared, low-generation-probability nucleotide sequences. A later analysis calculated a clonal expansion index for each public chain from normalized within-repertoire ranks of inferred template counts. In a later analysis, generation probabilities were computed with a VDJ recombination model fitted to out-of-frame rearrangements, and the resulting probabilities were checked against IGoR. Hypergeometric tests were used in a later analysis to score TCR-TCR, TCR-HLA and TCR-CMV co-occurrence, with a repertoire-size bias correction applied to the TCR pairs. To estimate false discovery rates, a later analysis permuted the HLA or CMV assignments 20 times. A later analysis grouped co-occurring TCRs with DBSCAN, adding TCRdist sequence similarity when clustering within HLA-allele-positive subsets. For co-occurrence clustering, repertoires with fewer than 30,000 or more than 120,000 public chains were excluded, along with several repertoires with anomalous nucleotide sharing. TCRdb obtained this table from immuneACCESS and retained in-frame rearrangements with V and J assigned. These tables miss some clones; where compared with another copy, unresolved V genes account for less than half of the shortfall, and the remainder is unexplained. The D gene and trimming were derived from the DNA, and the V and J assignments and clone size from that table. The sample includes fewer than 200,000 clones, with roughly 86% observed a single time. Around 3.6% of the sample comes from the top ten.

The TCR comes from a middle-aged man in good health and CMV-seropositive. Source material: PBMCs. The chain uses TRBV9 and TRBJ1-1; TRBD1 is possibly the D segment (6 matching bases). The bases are TGTGCCAGCAGCCCTCCATGGGGGCGCCTGGTCGGGAACACTGAAGCTTTCTTT. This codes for CASSPPWGRLVGNTEAFF.